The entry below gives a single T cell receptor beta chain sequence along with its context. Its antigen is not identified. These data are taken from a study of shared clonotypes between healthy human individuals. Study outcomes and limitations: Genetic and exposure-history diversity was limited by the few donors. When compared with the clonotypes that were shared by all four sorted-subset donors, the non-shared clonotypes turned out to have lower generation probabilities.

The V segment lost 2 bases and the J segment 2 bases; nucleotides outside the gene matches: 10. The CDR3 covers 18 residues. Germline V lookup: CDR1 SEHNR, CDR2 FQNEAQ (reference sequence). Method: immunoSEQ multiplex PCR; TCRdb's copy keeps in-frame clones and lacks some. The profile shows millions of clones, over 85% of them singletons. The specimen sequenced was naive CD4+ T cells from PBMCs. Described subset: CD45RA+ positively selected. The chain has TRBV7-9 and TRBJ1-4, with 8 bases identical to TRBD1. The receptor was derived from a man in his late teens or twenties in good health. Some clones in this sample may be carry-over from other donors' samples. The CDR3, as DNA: TGTGCCAGCAGCTTACGGCAGGGGGCGGGTATGACTAATGAAAAACTGTTTTTT. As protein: CASSLRQGAGMTNEKLFF. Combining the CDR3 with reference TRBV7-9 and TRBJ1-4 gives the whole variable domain DTGVSQNPRHKITKRGQNVTFRCDPISEHNRLYWYRQTLGQGPEFLTYFQNEAQLEKSRLLSDRFSAERPKGSFSTLEIQRTEQGDSAMYLCASSLRQGAGMTNEKLFFGSGTQLSVL.